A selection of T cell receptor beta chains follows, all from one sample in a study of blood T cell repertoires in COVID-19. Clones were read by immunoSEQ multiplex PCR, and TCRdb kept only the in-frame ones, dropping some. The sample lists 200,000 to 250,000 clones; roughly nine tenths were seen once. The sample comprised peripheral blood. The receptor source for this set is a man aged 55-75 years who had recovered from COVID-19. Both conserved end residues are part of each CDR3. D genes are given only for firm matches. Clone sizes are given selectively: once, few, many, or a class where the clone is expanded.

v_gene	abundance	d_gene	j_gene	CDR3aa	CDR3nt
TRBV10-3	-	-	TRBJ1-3	CAISESGWAAGNTIYF	TGTGCCATCAGTGAGTCTGGTTGGGCAGCTGGAAACACCATATATTTT
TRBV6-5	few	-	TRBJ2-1	CASSYPGDDEQFF	TGTGCCAGCAGTTACCCCGGGGATGATGAGCAGTTCTTC
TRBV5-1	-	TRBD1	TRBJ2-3	CASSLWTGFSDTQYF	TGCGCCAGCAGCTTATGGACAGGGTTTTCAGATACGCAGTATTTT
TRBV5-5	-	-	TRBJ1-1	CASSLRGNTEAFF	TGTGCCAGCAGCTTAAGGGGGAACACTGAAGCTTTCTTT
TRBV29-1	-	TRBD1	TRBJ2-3	CSVRQGAGDTQYF	TGCAGCGTCCGACAGGGGGCAGGGGATACGCAGTATTTT
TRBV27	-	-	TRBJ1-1	CASSLTGKNTEAFF	TGTGCCAGCAGCCTGACAGGAAAGAACACTGAAGCTTTCTTT
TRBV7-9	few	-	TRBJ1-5	CASSLVTGYTDQPQHF	TGTGCCAGCAGCTTAGTTACAGGTTATACGGATCAGCCCCAGCATTTT
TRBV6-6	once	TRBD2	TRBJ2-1	CASSQLGTSGLSYNEQFF	TGTGCCAGCAGTCAATTGGGGACTAGCGGTCTCTCCTACAATGAGCAGTTCTTC
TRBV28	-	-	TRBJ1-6	CASSGPLLRGSPLHF	TGTGCCAGCAGTGGCCCCCTACTTCGAGGTTCACCCCTCCACTTT
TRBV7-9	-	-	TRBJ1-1	CASTIAGGNTEAFF	TGTGCCAGCACTATAGCGGGTGGGAACACTGAAGCTTTCTTT
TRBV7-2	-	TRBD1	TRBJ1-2	CASSVTGAGLMYGYTF	TGTGCCAGCAGCGTGACAGGGGCCGGCTTAATGTATGGCTACACCTTC
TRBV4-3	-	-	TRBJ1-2	CASSQELGQGNYGYTF	TGCGCCAGCAGCCAAGAACTAGGGCAGGGGAACTATGGCTACACCTTC
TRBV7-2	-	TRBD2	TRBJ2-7	CASSPRTSGTYEQYF	TGTGCCAGCAGCCCACGGACTAGCGGGACCTACGAGCAGTACTTC
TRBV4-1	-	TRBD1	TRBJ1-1	CASSRGQGSGDTEAFF	TGCGCCAGCAGCCGAGGACAGGGGAGCGGGGACACTGAAGCTTTCTTT
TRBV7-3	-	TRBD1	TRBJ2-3	CASSLLGTGARDTQYF	TGTGCCAGCAGCTTATTGGGGACAGGGGCCAGAGATACGCAGTATTTT
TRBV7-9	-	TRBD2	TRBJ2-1	CASSLAETSGVLNEQFF	TGTGCCAGCAGCTTAGCGGAGACTAGCGGGGTACTAAATGAGCAGTTCTTC
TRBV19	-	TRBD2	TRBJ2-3	CASSMGTSGPSTDTQYF	TGTGCCAGTAGTATGGGGACTAGCGGGCCTAGCACAGATACGCAGTATTTT
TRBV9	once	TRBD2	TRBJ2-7	CASSEAGTSGYEQYF	TGTGCCAGCAGCGAGGCCGGGACTAGCGGCTACGAGCAGTACTTC
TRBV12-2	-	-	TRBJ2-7	CASRLAPLLAGSSYEQYF	TGTGCAAGTCGCTTAGCCCCCTTACTAGCGGGATCTTCCTACGAGCAGTACTTC
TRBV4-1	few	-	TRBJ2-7	CASSLSITLTSYEQYF	TGCGCCAGCAGCCTCTCAATAACCCTAACTTCCTACGAGCAGTACTTC
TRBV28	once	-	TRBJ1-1	CASSPPRGNTEAFF	TGTGCCAGCAGTCCCCCCCGAGGGAACACTGAAGCTTTCTTT
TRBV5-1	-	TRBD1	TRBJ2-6	CASSSTGAGANVLTF	TGCGCCAGCAGCTCGACAGGGGCTGGGGCCAACGTCCTGACTTTC
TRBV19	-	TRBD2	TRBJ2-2	CASSIWLAGALTGELFF	TGTGCCAGTAGTATTTGGCTAGCGGGAGCTCTGACCGGGGAGCTGTTTTTT
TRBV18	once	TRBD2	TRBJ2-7	CASSPRGLAVSYEQYF	TGTGCCAGCTCACCACGTGGCCTAGCGGTCTCCTACGAGCAGTACTTC
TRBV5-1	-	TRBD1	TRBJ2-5	CASSLGGKGAGETQYF	TGCGCCAGCAGCTTGGGCGGTAAGGGGGCTGGAGAGACCCAGTACTTC
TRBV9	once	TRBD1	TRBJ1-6	CASSGGTGGWNSPLHF	TGTGCCAGCAGCGGAGGGACAGGGGGTTGGAATTCACCCCTCCACTTT
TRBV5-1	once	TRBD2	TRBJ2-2	CASSLERGGATGELFF	TGCGCCAGCAGCTTGGAACGGGGGGGCGCAACCGGGGAGCTGTTTTTT
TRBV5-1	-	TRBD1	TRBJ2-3	CASSQGQHTDTQYF	TGCGCCAGCAGCCAGGGACAGCACACAGATACGCAGTATTTT
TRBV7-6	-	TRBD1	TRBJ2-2	CASSLAPGQGGTGELFF	TGTGCCAGCAGCTTAGCTCCGGGACAGGGGGGAACCGGGGAGCTGTTTTTT
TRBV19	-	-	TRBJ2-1	CASSITGSYNEQFF	TGTGCCAGTAGTATCACCGGCTCCTACAATGAGCAGTTCTTC
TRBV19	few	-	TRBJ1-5	CASSTWTEQYNQPQHF	TGTGCCAGTAGTACCTGGACAGAACAATACAATCAGCCCCAGCATTTT
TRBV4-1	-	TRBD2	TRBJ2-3	CASSQDGTSGVTDTQYF	TGCGCCAGCAGCCAAGATGGGACTAGCGGGGTAACAGATACGCAGTATTTT
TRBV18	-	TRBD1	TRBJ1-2	CASSPRQGADGYTF	TGTGCCAGCTCACCACGGCAGGGGGCGGATGGCTACACCTTC
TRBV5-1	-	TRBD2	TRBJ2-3	CASSSGLAGATDTQYF	TGCGCCAGCAGCTCCGGACTAGCGGGGGCCACAGATACGCAGTATTTT
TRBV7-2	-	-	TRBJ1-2	CASSEGGGKINYGYTF	TGTGCCAGCAGCGAAGGGGGGGGCAAAATTAACTATGGCTACACCTTC
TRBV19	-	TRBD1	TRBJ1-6	CASSPGQGRSPLHF	TGTGCCAGTAGTCCAGGACAGGGAAGGTCACCCCTCCACTTT
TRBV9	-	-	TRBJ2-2	CASNVYERVGELFF	TGTGCCAGCAACGTTTACGAGCGGGTCGGGGAGCTGTTTTTT
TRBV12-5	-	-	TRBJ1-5	CASGLKSQPQHF	TGTGCTAGTGGTCTAAAGAGTCAGCCCCAGCATTTT